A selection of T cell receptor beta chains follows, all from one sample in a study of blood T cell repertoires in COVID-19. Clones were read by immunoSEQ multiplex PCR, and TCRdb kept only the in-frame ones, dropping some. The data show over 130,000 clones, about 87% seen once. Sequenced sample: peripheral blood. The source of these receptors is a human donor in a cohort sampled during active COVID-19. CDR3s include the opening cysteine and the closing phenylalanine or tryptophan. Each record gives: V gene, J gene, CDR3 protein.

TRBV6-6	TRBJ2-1	CASSYHSGGWFF
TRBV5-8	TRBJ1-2	CASSLARGDYGYTF
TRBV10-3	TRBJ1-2	CAISPDKNKSGYTF
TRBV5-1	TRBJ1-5	CASSLGGNNQPQHF
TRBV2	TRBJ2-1	CASRLMEGSSYNEQFF
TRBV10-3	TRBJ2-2	CAISDLDRNTGELFF
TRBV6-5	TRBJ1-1	CASTVGENTEAFF
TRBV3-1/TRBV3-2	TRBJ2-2	CASSHPTGGDSVTGELFF
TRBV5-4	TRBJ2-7	CASSPRQGPYEQYF
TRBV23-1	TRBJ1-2	CASSQPEEGYTF
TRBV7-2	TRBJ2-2	CASSFMQGNTGELFF
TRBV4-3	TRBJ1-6	CASSQESRDSSPLHF
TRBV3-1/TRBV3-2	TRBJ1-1	CASSLTGGKTEAFF
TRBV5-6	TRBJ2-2	CASSLGDRQGLSGELFF
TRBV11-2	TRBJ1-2	CASSSKQGNGYTF
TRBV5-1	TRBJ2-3	CASSLEGHSTDTQYF
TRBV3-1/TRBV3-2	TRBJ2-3	CASSQDGRGGRTDTQYF
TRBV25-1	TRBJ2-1	CASSENPGQGRNEQFF
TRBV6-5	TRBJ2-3	CASSYLRTVSTDTQYF
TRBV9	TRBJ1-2	CASSVVPDDSYGYTF
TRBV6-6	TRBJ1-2	CASSYSQAVSIYGYTF
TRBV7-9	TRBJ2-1	CASSLGGENEQFF
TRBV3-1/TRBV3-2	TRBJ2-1	CASSQDVTVTYNEQFF
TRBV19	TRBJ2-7	CASSIGGQGLYEQYF
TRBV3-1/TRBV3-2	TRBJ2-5	CASSTAGAQYF
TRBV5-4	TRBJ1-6	CASRGGTGQSPLHF
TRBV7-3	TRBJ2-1	CASSSNSGGAGEQFF
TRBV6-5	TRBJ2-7	CASSSPPGEQYF
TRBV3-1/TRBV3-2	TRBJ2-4	CASSQEGRGRIQYF